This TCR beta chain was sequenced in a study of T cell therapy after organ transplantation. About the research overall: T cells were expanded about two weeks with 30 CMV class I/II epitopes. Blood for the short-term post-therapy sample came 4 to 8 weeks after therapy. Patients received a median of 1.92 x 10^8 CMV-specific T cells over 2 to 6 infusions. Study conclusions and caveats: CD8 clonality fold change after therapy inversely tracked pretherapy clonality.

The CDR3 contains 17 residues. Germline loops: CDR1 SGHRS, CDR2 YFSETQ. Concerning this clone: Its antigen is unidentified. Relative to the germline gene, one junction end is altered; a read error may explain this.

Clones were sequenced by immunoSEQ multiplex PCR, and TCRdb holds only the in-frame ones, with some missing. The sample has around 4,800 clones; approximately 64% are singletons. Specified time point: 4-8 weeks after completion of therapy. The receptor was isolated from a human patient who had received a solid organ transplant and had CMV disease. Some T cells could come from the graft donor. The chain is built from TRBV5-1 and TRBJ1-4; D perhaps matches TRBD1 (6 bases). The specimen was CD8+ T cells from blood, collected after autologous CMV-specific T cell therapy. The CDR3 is CASSLDSQQFLNEKLFF. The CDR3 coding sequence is TGCGCCAGCAGTTTGGACAGCCAGCAGTTCCTTAATGAAAAACTGTTTTTT.